This TCR beta chain was recorded in a study of cytomegalovirus exposure and HLA in healthy donors. Study-level results: Sequencing likely produced, as an artifact, a cluster of highly shared sequence variants. CMV serostatus was the sole immune exposure information available.

Primers for the PCR totalled 60 Vbeta and 13 Jbeta. Clones were read by immunoSEQ multiplex PCR, and TCRdb kept only the in-frame ones, dropping some. Of over 70,000 clones in the sample, roughly 78% were seen once. Of note for this clone: The antigen remains undetermined.

This receptor was taken from a male donor in good health and CMV-seropositive. Sequenced sample: PBMCs.

CDR3 sequence: CAVTMGGKGYGYTF. In DNA form, the CDR3 reads TGTGCCGTAACCATGGGGGGAAAGGGCTATGGCTACACCTTC. This chain links TRBV6-5 with TRBJ1-2, with a weak D call TRBD1 (5 bases). The germline gives CDR1 MNHEY, CDR2 SVGAGI. Deletions cut 11 bases from V and 4 bases from J, with 20 bases between. CDR3 length: 14 amino acids.